The 10 T cell receptor beta chains reported below all come from one sample, sequenced in a study of OX40 agonist ivuxolimab in advanced cancers. The data were produced by immunoSEQ multiplex PCR, yet TCRdb's version contains in-frame clones alone and is incomplete. The data hold tens of thousands of clones, with 89% observed a single time. The specimen comprised CD4+ or CD8+ T cells sorted from blood, sampled in a trial of the OX40 agonist ivuxolimab. These receptor sequences come from an adult with an advanced solid tumor such as melanoma, head and neck, liver or kidney cancer.

Remarks on this clone: The identical CDR3 is also encoded by other nucleotide sequences in the sample. The chain links TRBV29-1 to TRBJ1-3; TRBD1 agrees at 10 bases. Germline V gene lookup returns CDR1 SQVTM and CDR2 ANQGSEA. V shed 7 bases and J 2 bases; nucleotides not matched to a gene: 2. The CDR3 loop spans 13 amino acids. CDR3 amino acids: CSGGQGAGNTIYF. The CDR3, as DNA: TGCAGCGGAGGACAGGGGGCTGGAAACACCATATATTTT.

The CDR3 region has the DNA TGTGCCAGTAGTCTTGACAGGGTGAACACTGAAGCTTTCTTT. Its protein product is CASSLDRVNTEAFF. The chain carries TRBV19 and TRBJ1-1, with TRBD1 matching 7 bases. Germline assignment: CDR1 LNHDA and CDR2 SQIVND (reference sequence). The CDR3 is made up of 14 amino acids. Unmatched junction bases numbered 3, after V lost 5 bases and J lost 0 bases.

The chain joins TRBV4-1 to TRBJ2-2, with TRBD2 identical over 15 bases. Germline V gene lookup returns CDR1 MGHRA and CDR2 YSYEKL. The V and J ends lost 2 bases and 1 base, in that order; junction bases with no gene match: 2. The CDR3 covers 18 residues. Written as DNA, the CDR3 is TGCGCCAGCAGCCAAAAGGGACTAGCGGGAGGGAACACCGGGGAGCTGTTTTTT. Amino acids: CASSQKGLAGGNTGELFF.

V gene TRBV29-1 combines with J gene TRBJ2-4; a possible D gene is TRBD1 (6 bases). CDR1 is SQVTM and CDR2 is ANQGSEA in the germline V gene. Deletions cut 5 bases from V and 0 bases from J, with 11 bases between. This CDR3 comprises 14 residues. The CDR3 is CSVRATGAKNIQYF. The CDR3, as DNA: TGCAGCGTTCGAGCGACAGGAGCCAAAAACATTCAGTACTTC.

The chain uses TRBV11-3 and TRBJ2-1; D remains ambiguous. With 5 bases removed from V and 9 bases from J, the gap between germline ends came to 20 bases. In germline, CDR1 is SGHNT, CDR2 YENEEA. CDR3 length: 15 amino acids. The DNA for the CDR3 is TGTGCCAGCAGCCCAGAGACACCCCTATTGGGTGAGCAGTTCTTC. Translation: CASSPETPLLGEQFF.

The chain couples TRBV27 to TRBJ2-3; no reliable D call. This CDR3 region has 15 residues. Germline V gene sequence: CDR1 MNHEY, CDR2 SMNVEV (reference sequence). The germline V and J ends were trimmed by 4 bases and 1 base, with 12 bases remaining between them. In nucleotides, the CDR3 is TGTGCCAGCAGTTCAAGGACGACTCGCACAGATACGCAGTATTTT. It translates to CASSSRTTRTDTQYF.

The V call is TRBV5-1, the J call TRBJ2-3; 12 nucleotides agree with TRBD2. The CDR3 runs to 17 residues. V gave up 2 bases and J gave up 1 base; unmatched junction bases: 5. Germline V CDR1 and CDR2: SGHRS, YFSETQ. Here the CDR3 reads CASSLPGLAGGTDTQYF. In nucleotides, the CDR3 is TGCGCCAGCAGCTTACCGGGACTAGCGGGTGGCACAGATACGCAGTATTTT.

CDR3 residues: CASSLSGEQFF. DNA for the CDR3: TGTGCCAGCAGCCTCTCCGGAGAGCAGTTCTTC. The chain joins TRBV7-9 to TRBJ2-1; no definite D call. The V and J ends lost 5 bases and 10 bases respectively, with 9 bases between them. The CDR3 covers 11 residues. The germline V gene has CDR1 SEHNR and CDR2 FQNEAQ (reference sequence).

The chain carries TRBV9 and TRBJ2-3, with 8 nucleotides matching TRBD2. CDR3 length equals 15 residues. Germline V gene sequence: CDR1 SGDLS, CDR2 YYNGEE. V was clipped by 4 bases and J by 0 bases; unmatched bases: 4. The CDR3 DNA reads as TGTGCCAGCAGCTCAACTAGCGGTAGCACAGATACGCAGTATTTT. This sequence encodes CASSSTSGSTDTQYF.

This clone was detected a few times. The V call is TRBV30, the J call TRBJ1-4; 8 bases are a match to TRBD1. With 7 bases clipped from V and 5 bases from J, the junction kept 9 bases outside the gene matches. The length of the CDR3 is 14 residues. CDR1 and CDR2 from the germline V gene are GTSNPN and SVGIG (reference sequence). The CDR3 nucleotides read TGTGCCTATCAGACAGGGGCTCCCAATGAAAAACTGTTTTTT. This sequence encodes CAYQTGAPNEKLFF.